These T cell receptor beta chains were read from a single sample in a study of response to subunit inactivated influenza vaccine. In TCRdb, the RT-PCR reads were re-called with MiXCR into one record per CDR3 protein. There are approximately 700,000 distinct CDR3 sequences in the sample; about 14% occur only once, and 6% to 7% lies in the top ten. The sample here was PBMCs from blood, taken 14 to 15 days before vaccination. The receptors originated from a man aged 50 to 59 who received an inactivated influenza vaccine. Each CDR3 is given with its conserved first and last residue. Fields, in order: D gene, V gene, clone size, J gene, CDR3 DNA, CDR3 protein. A D gene is named only where the DNA matches it firmly. Some rows mark clone size as missing; the rest say once, few, many or name a class of expanded clone.

d_call: .; v_call: TRBV7-9; clone_size: few; j_call: TRBJ2-7; cdr3_nt: TGTGCCAGCAGCTTAGAGTCAGGCTTTACCTACGAGCAGTACTTC; cdr3_aa: CASSLESGFTYEQYF
d_call: TRBD2; v_call: TRBV15; clone_size: .; j_call: TRBJ2-5; cdr3_nt: TGTGCCACCAGCAGAAGACTAGCGGGAGCTCAAGAGACCCAGTACTTC; cdr3_aa: CATSRRLAGAQETQYF
d_call: .; v_call: TRBV20-1; clone_size: few; j_call: TRBJ2-7; cdr3_nt: TGCAGTGCTAGAGATTCGGCGGCCTCCTACGAGCAGTACTTC; cdr3_aa: CSARDSAASYEQYF
d_call: TRBD1; v_call: TRBV10-3; clone_size: .; j_call: TRBJ1-4; cdr3_nt: TGTGCCATCAGTGATCAAAGACAGGGGGAGGAAAAACTGTTTTTT; cdr3_aa: CAISDQRQGEEKLFF
d_call: TRBD1; v_call: TRBV10-2; clone_size: many; j_call: TRBJ1-1; cdr3_nt: TGCGCCAGCAGTGCAACGCCGACAGGGGGATACACTGAAGCTTTCTTT; cdr3_aa: CASSATPTGGYTEAFF
d_call: .; v_call: TRBV28; clone_size: .; j_call: TRBJ2-3; cdr3_nt: TGTGCCAGCGGCTCGGACCGCGGGTCCCGCACAGATACGCAGTATTTT; cdr3_aa: CASGSDRGSRTDTQYF
d_call: .; v_call: TRBV29-1; clone_size: .; j_call: TRBJ1-5; cdr3_nt: TGCAGCGTTGTGGGAGGGGACGGCAATCAGCCCCAGCATTTT; cdr3_aa: CSVVGGDGNQPQHF
d_call: TRBD1; v_call: TRBV18; clone_size: few; j_call: TRBJ2-5; cdr3_nt: TGTGCCAGCTTACGGGACAGACAAGAGACCCAGTACTTC; cdr3_aa: CASLRDRQETQYF
d_call: .; v_call: TRBV9; clone_size: few; j_call: TRBJ2-7; cdr3_nt: TGTGCCAGCAGCGTAGCCTTCCAGGGTTCCGAGCAGTACTTC; cdr3_aa: CASSVAFQGSEQYF
d_call: TRBD2; v_call: TRBV5-1; clone_size: many; j_call: TRBJ2-1; cdr3_nt: TGCGCCAGCAGCCCCTTACTAGCGGGACGGAACAATGAGCAGTTCTTC; cdr3_aa: CASSPLLAGRNNEQFF
d_call: TRBD2; v_call: TRBV14; clone_size: few; j_call: TRBJ2-3; cdr3_nt: TGTGCCAGCAGCCCCTGGGACTACCCAAGCACAGATACGCAGTATTTT; cdr3_aa: CASSPWDYPSTDTQYF
d_call: .; v_call: TRBV9; clone_size: many; j_call: TRBJ2-1; cdr3_nt: TGTGCCAGCAGCAAATCGGGGGGCAGGGAGACCAATGAGCAGTTCTTC; cdr3_aa: CASSKSGGRETNEQFF
d_call: TRBD1; v_call: TRBV20-1; clone_size: .; j_call: TRBJ2-7; cdr3_nt: TGCAGTGCTCGGACAGGGGGCAAGAACGAGCAGTACTTC; cdr3_aa: CSARTGGKNEQYF
d_call: TRBD2; v_call: TRBV29-1; clone_size: few; j_call: TRBJ2-3; cdr3_nt: TGCAGCGTTGAACTAGCGGGGGTCTTT; cdr3_aa: CSVELAGVF
d_call: .; v_call: TRBV12-3/TRBV12-4; clone_size: many; j_call: TRBJ2-1; cdr3_nt: TGTGCCAGCAGTACAGGGACTACTGAGCAGTTCTTC; cdr3_aa: CASSTGTTEQFF
d_call: TRBD1; v_call: TRBV4-2; clone_size: many; j_call: TRBJ1-1; cdr3_nt: TGTGCCAGCAGACATACAGGGGGGACTGAAGCTTTCTTT; cdr3_aa: CASRHTGGTEAFF
d_call: .; v_call: TRBV6-1; clone_size: .; j_call: TRBJ1-3; cdr3_nt: TGTGCCAGCAGTGAAGTAGGTGTCTCTGGAAACACCATATATTTT; cdr3_aa: CASSEVGVSGNTIYF
d_call: .; v_call: TRBV29-1; clone_size: .; j_call: TRBJ2-1; cdr3_nt: TGCAGCGCTAAGGACATTCCAACCTACAATGAGCAGTTCTTC; cdr3_aa: CSAKDIPTYNEQFF
d_call: .; v_call: TRBV20-1; clone_size: .; j_call: TRBJ2-7; cdr3_nt: TGCAGTGCCCCGGACGGGGGCTACGAGCAGTACTTC; cdr3_aa: CSAPDGGYEQYF
d_call: TRBD2; v_call: TRBV4-3; clone_size: few; j_call: TRBJ2-5; cdr3_nt: TGCGCCAGCAGCCCCCGATCGGGGGGTCGAGAGACCCAGTACTTC; cdr3_aa: CASSPRSGGRETQYF
d_call: TRBD1; v_call: TRBV3-1; clone_size: many; j_call: TRBJ2-2; cdr3_nt: TGTGCCAGCAGCCAAGACGTATGGTCAGACAGGGACACCGGGGAGCTGTTTTTT; cdr3_aa: CASSQDVWSDRDTGELFF
d_call: .; v_call: TRBV12-3/TRBV12-4; clone_size: .; j_call: TRBJ2-1; cdr3_nt: TGTGCCAGCAATCTAGCGAACTCCTACAATGAGCAGTTCTTC; cdr3_aa: CASNLANSYNEQFF
d_call: TRBD2; v_call: TRBV29-1; clone_size: .; j_call: TRBJ2-7; cdr3_nt: TGCAGCGTTGAACTCCGGGGGGGCACGAACGAGCAGTACTTC; cdr3_aa: CSVELRGGTNEQYF
d_call: .; v_call: TRBV11-2; clone_size: many; j_call: TRBJ2-7; cdr3_nt: TGTGCCAGCAGCCCCCCGGGCAGGGACTACGAGCAGTACTTC; cdr3_aa: CASSPPGRDYEQYF
d_call: TRBD2; v_call: TRBV20-1; clone_size: few; j_call: TRBJ2-7; cdr3_nt: TGCAGTGCTCAAAAAGGCGGCGGGGGGGCCGAGCAGTACTTC; cdr3_aa: CSAQKGGGGAEQYF
d_call: TRBD2; v_call: TRBV20-1; clone_size: .; j_call: TRBJ2-7; cdr3_nt: TGCAGTGCTAGGGTAACGGGAGGAAGCTACGAGCAGTACTTC; cdr3_aa: CSARVTGGSYEQYF
d_call: .; v_call: TRBV29-1; clone_size: once; j_call: TRBJ1-1; cdr3_nt: TGCAGCGTTTCAACCAGACTGGGCACTGAAGCTTTCTTT; cdr3_aa: CSVSTRLGTEAFF
d_call: TRBD2; v_call: TRBV27; clone_size: .; j_call: TRBJ2-5; cdr3_nt: TGTGCCAGCAGTTTCCTTAGCGGGGGGGCCCAAGAGACCCAGTACTTC; cdr3_aa: CASSFLSGGAQETQYF
d_call: TRBD2; v_call: TRBV5-5; clone_size: few; j_call: TRBJ2-4; cdr3_nt: TGTGCCAGCAGCTTCCGGGGGGGCATTCAGTACTTC; cdr3_aa: CASSFRGGIQYF
d_call: .; v_call: TRBV7-2; clone_size: .; j_call: TRBJ1-5; cdr3_nt: TGTGCCAGCAGCTCAGACAGGACCCGGGGTCAGCCCCAGCATTTT; cdr3_aa: CASSSDRTRGQPQHF
d_call: .; v_call: TRBV2; clone_size: few; j_call: TRBJ2-2; cdr3_nt: TGTGCCAGCAGTGTAATCCTCGGGGAGCTGTTTTTT; cdr3_aa: CASSVILGELFF
d_call: .; v_call: TRBV7-9; clone_size: .; j_call: TRBJ2-3; cdr3_nt: TGTGCCAGCAGCACACCAGATACGCAGTATTTT; cdr3_aa: CASSTPDTQYF
d_call: .; v_call: TRBV28; clone_size: few; j_call: TRBJ1-5; cdr3_nt: TGTGCCAGCAGTTACCCCAGAAGGGGCAATCAGCCCCAGCATTTT; cdr3_aa: CASSYPRRGNQPQHF
d_call: TRBD2; v_call: TRBV7-9; clone_size: many; j_call: TRBJ2-1; cdr3_nt: TGTGCCATTCCTGGGCGGGAGGGCCGGAACAATGAGCAGTTCTTC; cdr3_aa: CAIPGREGRNNEQFF
d_call: TRBD1; v_call: TRBV15; clone_size: .; j_call: TRBJ2-7; cdr3_nt: TGTGCCACCAGCAGGGGACAGGGGCGCTCCTACGAGCAGTACTTC; cdr3_aa: CATSRGQGRSYEQYF
d_call: .; v_call: TRBV20-1; clone_size: .; j_call: TRBJ2-3; cdr3_nt: TGCAGTGGTGGGGGGACAGGCACAGATACGCAGTATTTT; cdr3_aa: CSGGGTGTDTQYF
d_call: TRBD2; v_call: TRBV20-1; clone_size: many; j_call: TRBJ2-7; cdr3_nt: TGCAGTGCTAGCCCGGGACTAGCGAGGGTATACGAGCAGTACTTC; cdr3_aa: CSASPGLARVYEQYF